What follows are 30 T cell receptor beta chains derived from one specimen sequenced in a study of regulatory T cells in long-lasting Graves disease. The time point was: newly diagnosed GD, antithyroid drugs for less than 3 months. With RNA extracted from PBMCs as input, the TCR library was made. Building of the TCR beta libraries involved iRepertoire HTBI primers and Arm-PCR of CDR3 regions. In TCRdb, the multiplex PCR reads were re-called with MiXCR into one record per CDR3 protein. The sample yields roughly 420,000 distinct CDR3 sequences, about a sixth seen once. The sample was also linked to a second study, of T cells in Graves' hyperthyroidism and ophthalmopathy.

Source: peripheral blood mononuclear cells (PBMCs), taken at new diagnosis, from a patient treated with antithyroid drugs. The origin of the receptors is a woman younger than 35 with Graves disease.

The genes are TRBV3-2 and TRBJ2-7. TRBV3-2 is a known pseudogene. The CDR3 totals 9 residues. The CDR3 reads CASSPTNTF. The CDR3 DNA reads TGTGCCAGCAGCCCTACGAATACCTTC.

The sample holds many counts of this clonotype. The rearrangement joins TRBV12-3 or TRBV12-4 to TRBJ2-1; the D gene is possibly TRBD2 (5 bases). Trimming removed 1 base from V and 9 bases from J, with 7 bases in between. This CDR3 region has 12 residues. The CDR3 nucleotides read TGTGCCAGCAGTTTAGACGCGGGTGAGCAGTTCTTC. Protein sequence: CASSLDAGEQFF.

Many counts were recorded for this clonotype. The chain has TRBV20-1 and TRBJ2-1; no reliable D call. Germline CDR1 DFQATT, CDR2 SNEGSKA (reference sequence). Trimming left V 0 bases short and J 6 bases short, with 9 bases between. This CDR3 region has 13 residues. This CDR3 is CSARDPRLNEQFF. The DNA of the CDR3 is TGCAGTGCTAGAGATCCCAGGCTCAATGAGCAGTTCTTC.

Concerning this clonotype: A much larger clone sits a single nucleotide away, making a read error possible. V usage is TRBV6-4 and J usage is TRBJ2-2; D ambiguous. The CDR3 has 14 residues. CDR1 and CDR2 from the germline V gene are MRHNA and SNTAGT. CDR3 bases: TGTGCCAGCAGTGAGAGCCCCGACACCGAGGAGCTGTTTTTT. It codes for CASSESPDTEELFF.

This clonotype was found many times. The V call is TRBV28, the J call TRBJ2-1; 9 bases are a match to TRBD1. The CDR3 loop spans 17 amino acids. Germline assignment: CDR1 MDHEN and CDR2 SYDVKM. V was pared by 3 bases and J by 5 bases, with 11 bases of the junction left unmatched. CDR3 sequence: CASSFPGDRGSHNEQFF. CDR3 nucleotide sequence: TGTGCCAGCAGTTTCCCCGGAGACAGGGGGTCACACAATGAGCAGTTCTTC.

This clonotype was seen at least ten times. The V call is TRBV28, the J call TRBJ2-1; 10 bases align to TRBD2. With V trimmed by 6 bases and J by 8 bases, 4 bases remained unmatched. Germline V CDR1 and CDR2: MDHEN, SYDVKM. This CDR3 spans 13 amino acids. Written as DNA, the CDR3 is TGTGCCAGCAGAGCTAGCGGGAGAGATGAGCAGTTCTTC. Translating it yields CASRASGRDEQFF.

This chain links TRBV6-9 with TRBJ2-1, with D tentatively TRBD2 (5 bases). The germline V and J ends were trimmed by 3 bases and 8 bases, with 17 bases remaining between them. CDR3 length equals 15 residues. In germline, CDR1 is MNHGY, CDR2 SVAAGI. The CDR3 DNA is TGTGCCAGCAGTTACTCTAGCCCCGGGATCGATGAGCAGTTCTTC. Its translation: CASSYSSPGIDEQFF.

This chain's CDR3 is CASSLAIGVRYEQYF. CDR3 in DNA: TGTGCCAGCAGCTTAGCCATCGGGGTTCGATACGAGCAGTACTTC. The V call is TRBV7-9, the J call TRBJ2-7, with a tentative D call TRBD2 (5 bases). V was pared by 0 bases and J by 4 bases, with 13 bases between. The CDR3 runs 15 residues. Germline-derived CDR1 and CDR2 are SEHNR and FQNEAQ (reference sequence).

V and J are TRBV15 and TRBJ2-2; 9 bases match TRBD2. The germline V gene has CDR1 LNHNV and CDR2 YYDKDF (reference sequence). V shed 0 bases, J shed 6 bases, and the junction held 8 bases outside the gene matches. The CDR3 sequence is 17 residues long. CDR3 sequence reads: CATSRDLSGRLAGELFF. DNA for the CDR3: TGTGCCACCAGCAGAGATTTGAGCGGGAGGTTGGCCGGGGAGCTGTTTTTT.

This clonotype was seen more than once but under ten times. CDR3 nucleotide sequence: TGTGCCAGCAGCCCCACAAGGACAGGTGTAGCCAAAAACATTCAGTACTTC. This encodes CASSPTRTGVAKNIQYF. The chain is built from TRBV3-1 and TRBJ2-4; 7 bases fit TRBD1. CDR1 and CDR2 from the germline V gene are LGHDT and YNNKEL (reference sequence). The ends lost 4 bases at V and 0 bases at J; junction bases unmatched: 9. The CDR3 has 17 residues.

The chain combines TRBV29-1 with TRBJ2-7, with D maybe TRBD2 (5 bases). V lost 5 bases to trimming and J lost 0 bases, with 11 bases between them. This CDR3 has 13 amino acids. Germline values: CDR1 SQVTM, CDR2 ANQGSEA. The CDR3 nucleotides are TGCAGCGTTAACGGTGGGAGCTCCTACGAGCAGTACTTC. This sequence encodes CSVNGGSSYEQYF.

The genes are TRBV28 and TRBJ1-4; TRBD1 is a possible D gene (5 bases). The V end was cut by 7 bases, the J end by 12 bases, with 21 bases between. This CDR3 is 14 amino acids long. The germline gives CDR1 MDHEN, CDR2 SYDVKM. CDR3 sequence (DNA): TGTGCCAGCACTTTTTTGTCAGGAGGGGAAGAACTGTTTTTT. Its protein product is CASTFLSGGEELFF.

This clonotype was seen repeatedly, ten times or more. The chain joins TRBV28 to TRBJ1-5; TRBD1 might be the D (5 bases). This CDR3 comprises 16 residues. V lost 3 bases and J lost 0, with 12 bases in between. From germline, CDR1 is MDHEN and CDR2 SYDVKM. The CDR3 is CASSFRQGNSNQPQHF. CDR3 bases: TGTGCCAGCAGTTTTAGGCAGGGAAATAGCAATCAGCCCCAGCATTTT.

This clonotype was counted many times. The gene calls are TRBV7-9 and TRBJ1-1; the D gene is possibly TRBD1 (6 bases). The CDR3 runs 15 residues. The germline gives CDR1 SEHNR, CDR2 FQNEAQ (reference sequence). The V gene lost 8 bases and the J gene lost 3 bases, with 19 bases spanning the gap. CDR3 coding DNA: TGTGCCAGCTCATCCCCGGCAGGGGATGACACTGAAGCTTTCTTT. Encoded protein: CASSSPAGDDTEAFF.

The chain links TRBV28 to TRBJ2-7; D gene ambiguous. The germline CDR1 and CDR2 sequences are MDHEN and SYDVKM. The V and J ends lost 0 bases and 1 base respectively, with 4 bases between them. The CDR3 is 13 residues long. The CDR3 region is CASSLWGSYEQYF. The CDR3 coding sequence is TGTGCCAGCAGTTTATGGGGATCCTACGAGCAGTACTTC.

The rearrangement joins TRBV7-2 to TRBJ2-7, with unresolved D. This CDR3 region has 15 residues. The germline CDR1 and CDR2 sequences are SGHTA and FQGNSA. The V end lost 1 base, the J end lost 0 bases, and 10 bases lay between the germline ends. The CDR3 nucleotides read TGTGCCAGCAGCTTAGGCCCTTACTCCTCCTACGAGCAGTACTTC. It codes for CASSLGPYSSYEQYF. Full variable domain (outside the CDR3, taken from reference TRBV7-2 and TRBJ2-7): GAGVSQSPSNKVTEKGKDVELRCDPISGHTALYWYRQSLGQGLEFLIYFQGNSAPDKSGLPSDRFSAERTGGSVSTLTIQRTQQEDSAVYLCASSLGPYSSYEQYFGPGTRLTVT.

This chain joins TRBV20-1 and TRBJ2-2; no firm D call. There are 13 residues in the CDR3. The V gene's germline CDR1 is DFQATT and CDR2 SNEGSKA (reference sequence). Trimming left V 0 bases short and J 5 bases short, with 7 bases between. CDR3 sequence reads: CSARDSRTGELFF. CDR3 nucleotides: TGCAGTGCTAGAGATAGTAGAACCGGGGAGCTGTTTTTT.

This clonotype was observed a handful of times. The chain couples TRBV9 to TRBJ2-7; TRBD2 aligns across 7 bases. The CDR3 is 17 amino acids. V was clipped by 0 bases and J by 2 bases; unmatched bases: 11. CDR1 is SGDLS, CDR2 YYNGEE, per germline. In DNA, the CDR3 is TGTGCCAGCAGCGTAGGGGGAAGGGCTAGCGGTACCTACGAGCAGTACTTC. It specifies CASSVGGRASGTYEQYF.

The CDR3 is CASSLTGTGHRDTEAFF. CDR3 bases: TGTGCCAGCAGCTTAACCGGGACAGGCCACCGGGACACTGAAGCTTTCTTT. The V gene is TRBV7-2, the J gene TRBJ1-1, with TRBD1 identical over 8 bases. J gave up 3 bases and V 2 bases, and 11 bases lay outside the gene matches. Germline V lookup: CDR1 SGHTA, CDR2 FQGNSA. The CDR3 consists of 17 residues.

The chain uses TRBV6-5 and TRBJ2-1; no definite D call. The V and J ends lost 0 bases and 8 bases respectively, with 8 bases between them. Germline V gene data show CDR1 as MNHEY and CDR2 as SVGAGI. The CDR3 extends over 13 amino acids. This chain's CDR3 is CASSYSWVHEQFF. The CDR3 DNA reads TGTGCCAGCAGTTACTCTTGGGTTCATGAGCAGTTCTTC.

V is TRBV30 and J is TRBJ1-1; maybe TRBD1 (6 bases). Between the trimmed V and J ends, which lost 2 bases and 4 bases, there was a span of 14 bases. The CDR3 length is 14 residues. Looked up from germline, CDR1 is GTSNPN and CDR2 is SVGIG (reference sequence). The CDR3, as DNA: TGTGCCTGGAGTAGAGGGGGGGGGGTCACTGAAGCTTTCTTT. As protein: CAWSRGGGVTEAFF.

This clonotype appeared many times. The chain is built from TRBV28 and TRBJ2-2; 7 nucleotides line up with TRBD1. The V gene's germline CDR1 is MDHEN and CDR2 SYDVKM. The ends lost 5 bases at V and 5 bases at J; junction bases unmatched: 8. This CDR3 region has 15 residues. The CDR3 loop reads CASSPRTGRTGELFF. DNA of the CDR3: TGTGCCAGCAGTCCCAGGACAGGTCGAACCGGGGAGCTGTTTTTT.

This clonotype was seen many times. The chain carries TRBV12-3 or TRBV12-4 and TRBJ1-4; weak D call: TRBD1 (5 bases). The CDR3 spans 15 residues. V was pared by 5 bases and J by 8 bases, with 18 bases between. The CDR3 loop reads CASSPTEEGREKLFF. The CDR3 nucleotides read TGTGCCAGCAGTCCCACCGAGGAGGGGCGCGAAAAACTGTTTTTT.

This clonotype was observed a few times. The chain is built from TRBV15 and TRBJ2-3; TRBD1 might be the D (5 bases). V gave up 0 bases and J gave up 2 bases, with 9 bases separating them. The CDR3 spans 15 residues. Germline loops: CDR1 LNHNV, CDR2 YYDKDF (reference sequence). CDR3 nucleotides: TGTGCCACCAGCAGAGATGGGGCACCCACAGATACGCAGTATTTT. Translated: CATSRDGAPTDTQYF.

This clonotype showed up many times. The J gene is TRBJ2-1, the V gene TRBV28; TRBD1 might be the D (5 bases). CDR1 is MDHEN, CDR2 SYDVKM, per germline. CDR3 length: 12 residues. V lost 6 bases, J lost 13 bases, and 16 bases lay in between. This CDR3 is CASSPPGRVQFF. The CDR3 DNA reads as TGTGCCAGCAGCCCCCCCGGCAGGGTCCAGTTCTTC.

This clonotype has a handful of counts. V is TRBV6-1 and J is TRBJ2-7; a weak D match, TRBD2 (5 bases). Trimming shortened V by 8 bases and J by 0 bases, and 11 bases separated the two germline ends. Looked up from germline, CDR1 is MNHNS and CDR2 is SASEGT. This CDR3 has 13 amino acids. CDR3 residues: CASSATSSYEQYF. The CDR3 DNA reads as TGTGCCAGCTCTGCTACTAGCTCCTACGAGCAGTACTTC.

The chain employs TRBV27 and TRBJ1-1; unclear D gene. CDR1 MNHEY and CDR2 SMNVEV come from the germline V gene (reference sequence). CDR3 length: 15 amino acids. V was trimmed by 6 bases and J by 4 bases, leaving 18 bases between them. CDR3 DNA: TGTGCCAGCAGCGTAAGGTTAAGACTCAGCACTGAAGCTTTCTTT. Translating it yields CASSVRLRLSTEAFF.

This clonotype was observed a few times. This CDR3 is CASSQGNSPLHF. The CDR3 nucleotides are TGTGCCAGCAGCCAAGGAAATTCACCCCTCCACTTT. The chain carries TRBV14 and TRBJ1-6; no clear D. V lost 1 base and J lost 7, with 2 bases in between. In germline, CDR1 is SGHDN, CDR2 FVKESK. The CDR3 spans 12 residues.

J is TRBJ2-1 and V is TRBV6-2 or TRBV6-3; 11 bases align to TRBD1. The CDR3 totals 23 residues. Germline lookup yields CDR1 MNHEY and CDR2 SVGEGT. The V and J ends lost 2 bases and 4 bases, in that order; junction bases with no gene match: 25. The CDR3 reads CASSYPPLRKTSFRDRGYNEQFF. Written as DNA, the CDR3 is TGTGCCAGCAGTTACCCGCCGTTGAGGAAAACTTCCTTCCGGGACAGGGGGTACAATGAGCAGTTCTTC.

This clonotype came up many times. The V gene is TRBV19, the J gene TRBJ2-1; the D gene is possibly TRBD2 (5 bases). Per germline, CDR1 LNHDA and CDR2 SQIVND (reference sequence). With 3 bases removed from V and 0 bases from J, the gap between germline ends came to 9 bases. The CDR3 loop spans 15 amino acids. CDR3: CASSMEDSSYNEQFF. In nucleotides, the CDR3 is TGTGCCAGTAGTATGGAGGATAGCTCCTACAATGAGCAGTTCTTC.